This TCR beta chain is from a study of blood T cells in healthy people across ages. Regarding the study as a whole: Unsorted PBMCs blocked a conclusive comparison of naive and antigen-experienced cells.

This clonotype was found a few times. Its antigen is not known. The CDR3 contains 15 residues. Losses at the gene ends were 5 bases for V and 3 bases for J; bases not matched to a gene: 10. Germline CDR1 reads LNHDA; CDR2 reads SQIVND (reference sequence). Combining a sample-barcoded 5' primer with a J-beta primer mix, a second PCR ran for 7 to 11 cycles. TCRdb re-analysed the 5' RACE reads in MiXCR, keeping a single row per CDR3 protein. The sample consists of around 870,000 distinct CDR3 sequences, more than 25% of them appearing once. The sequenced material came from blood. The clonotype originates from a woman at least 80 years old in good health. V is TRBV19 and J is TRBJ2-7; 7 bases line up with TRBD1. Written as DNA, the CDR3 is TGTGCCAGTAGTTCCGACCGCGCAGGGGGCTACGAGCAGTACTTC. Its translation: CASSSDRAGGYEQYF. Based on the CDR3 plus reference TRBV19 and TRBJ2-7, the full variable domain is DGGITQSPKYLFRKEGQNVTLSCEQNLNHDAMYWYRQDPGQGLRLIYYSQIVNDFQKGDIAEGYSVSREKKESFPLTVTSAQKNPTAFYLCASSSDRAGGYEQYFGPGTRLTVT.